These T cell receptor beta chains were read from a single sample in a study of CD8+ T cells in alopecia areata. Measured with immunoSEQ multiplex PCR; TCRdb has only the in-frame clones, and not every one. Of some 120,000 clones in the sample, over 50% were seen once. Sequencing used CD4+ T cells sorted from blood, obtained at week 0. These receptor sequences come from a human donor with alopecia areata. Each CDR3 is given with its conserved first and last residue. A D gene is named only where the DNA matches it firmly. Size is stated for part of the rows, as once, few or many counts, or as a class when the clone is expanded.

TRBJ1-2,many,TRBV7-8,NA,TGTGCCAGCAGCCCCGCGGGGGGACCCAACTATGGCTACACCTTC,CASSPAGGPNYGYTF
TRBJ1-5,few,TRBV29-1,NA,TGCAGCGTCCTCCCGGGTTACAATCAGCCCCAGCATTTT,CSVLPGYNQPQHF
TRBJ1-6,NA,TRBV7-2,NA,TGTGCCAGCAGCTTAAATCCGAGTTCACCCCTCCACTTT,CASSLNPSSPLHF
TRBJ1-1,NA,TRBV9,NA,TGTGCCAGCAGCGCAGAAACAGGGGAAGCTTTCTTT,CASSAETGEAFF
TRBJ2-1,few,TRBV13,NA,TGTGCCAGCAGCTTAGAGCGTCAGCTGTTCTTC,CASSLERQLFF
TRBJ2-7,once,TRBV7-2,NA,TGTGCCAGCAGGGAAAGTGGCTACGAGCAGTACTTC,CASRESGYEQYF
TRBJ1-2,NA,TRBV4-1,NA,TGCGCCAGCAGCCAAGAGCCCAGGGTTTATGGCAACACCTTC,CASSQEPRVYGNTF
TRBJ2-5,NA,TRBV5-4,NA,TGTGCCAGCAGCTCCGGGGGGACAAGTCAAGAGACCCAGTACTTC,CASSSGGTSQETQYF
TRBJ2-2,NA,TRBV4-3,NA,TGCGCCAGCAGCCAAGATTACACAAACACCGGGGAGCTGTTTTTT,CASSQDYTNTGELFF
TRBJ1-2,NA,TRBV2,NA,TGTGCCAGCAGCCCGACGGAAGGCTACACCTTC,CASSPTEGYTF
TRBJ2-3,NA,TRBV7-9,NA,TGTGCCAGCTCCAGGGACGTGAGCACAGATACGCAGTATTTT,CASSRDVSTDTQYF
TRBJ2-3,NA,TRBV7-9,TRBD1,TGTGCCAGCAGCTCCGCCGGGACAGCTAGCACAGATACGCAGTATTTT,CASSSAGTASTDTQYF
TRBJ1-1,NA,TRBV27,NA,TGTGCCAGCAGTTTAACACCAGGGTACACTGAAGCTTTCTTT,CASSLTPGYTEAFF
TRBJ1-6,NA,TRBV25-1,NA,TGTGCCAGCAGTAGGGGACGTAGGAGCTCCTATAATTCACCCCTCCACTTT,CASSRGRRSSYNSPLHF
TRBJ1-5,NA,TRBV7-9,TRBD1,TGTGCCAGCAGCTTAGGGGACCATTCGGACAGGGGCGGACAGCCCCAGCATTTT,CASSLGDHSDRGGQPQHF
TRBJ2-3,NA,TRBV9,NA,TGTGCCAGCAGCGTACGCACAGATACGCAGTATTTT,CASSVRTDTQYF
TRBJ2-7,NA,TRBV6-6,TRBD1,TGTGCCAGCAGTTACGAGACAGGGACAGGGGGCTACGAGCAGTACTTC,CASSYETGTGGYEQYF
TRBJ2-1,few,TRBV28,TRBD2,TGTGCCAGCAGTTTAGATGGGGGACTAGCGGGAGGAGAGCAGTTCTTC,CASSLDGGLAGGEQFF
TRBJ2-3,once,TRBV5-4,NA,TGTGCCAGCAGCTCAGGCGGTCTCGGCACAGATACGCAGTATTTT,CASSSGGLGTDTQYF
TRBJ2-7,NA,TRBV5-4,TRBD1,TGTGCCAGCAGCGAGACAGGGGGCTACGAGCAGTACTTC,CASSETGGYEQYF
TRBJ2-7,NA,TRBV28,NA,TGTGCCAGCAGGGCCAGTTTTCACGAGCAGTACTTC,CASRASFHEQYF
TRBJ2-7,NA,TRBV5-1,NA,TGCGCCAGCAGCGGGAGGACCCCCCCCTACGAGCAGTACTTC,CASSGRTPPYEQYF
TRBJ2-1,NA,TRBV7-2,TRBD2,TGTGCCAGCAGACTAGCAGTCGGGCTAGCGGGACATACTGAGCAGTTCTTC,CASRLAVGLAGHTEQFF
TRBJ2-3,NA,TRBV2,NA,TGTGCCACCATCCTCGACAGGAGTAGCACAGATACGCAGTATTTT,CATILDRSSTDTQYF
TRBJ2-5,once,TRBV5-4,NA,TGTGCCAGCAGCCCAACGGACACGCAAGAGACCCAGTACTTC,CASSPTDTQETQYF
TRBJ1-2,few,TRBV7-2,TRBD1,TGTGCCAGCAGCTGGGGACAGAATAACTATGGCTACACCTTC,CASSWGQNNYGYTF
TRBJ2-5,NA,TRBV6-6,NA,TGTGCCAGCAGTTACTTGGGGTGGGAGACCCAGTACTTC,CASSYLGWETQYF
TRBJ2-5,NA,TRBV4-1,TRBD2,TGCGCCAGCAGCCAAACTACTGCGGGGGGTTTTCGGGAGACCCAGTACTTC,CASSQTTAGGFRETQYF
TRBJ2-4,NA,TRBV6-6,NA,TGTGCCAGCAGTTCTAGGGACGGAACTACGAACATTCAGTACTTC,CASSSRDGTTNIQYF